These 8 T cell receptor beta chains were all obtained from the same sample, sequenced in a study of control samples from healthy donors and cancer patients. The protocol was immunoSEQ multiplex PCR, while the TCRdb copy is restricted to in-frame clones and leaves out a portion. The table lists some 150,000 clones, around 93% of them singletons, with roughly 3.9% in the top ten. Sequenced: blood. The receptors stem from a woman aged 55-70 years in good health.

The chain joins TRBV11-3 to TRBJ2-1; D is unclear. V was trimmed by 5 bases and J by 2 bases, leaving 7 bases between them. The germline gives CDR1 SGHNT, CDR2 YENEEA. This CDR3 region has 13 residues. CDR3 nucleotide sequence: TGTGCCAGCAGCCACGATGCCTACAATGAGCAGTTCTTC. It translates to CASSHDAYNEQFF. Based on the CDR3 plus reference TRBV11-3 and TRBJ2-1, the full variable domain is EAGVVQSPRYKIIEKKQPVAFWCNPISGHNTLYWYLQNLGQGPELLIRYENEEAVDDSQLPKDRFSAERLKGVDSTLKIQPAELGDSAVYLCASSHDAYNEQFFGPGTRLTVL.

This clone showed up just once. The chain is built from TRBV18 and TRBJ1-1; TRBD1 might be the D (6 bases). The CDR3 sequence is 16 residues long. Germline CDR1 is KGHSH and CDR2 is LQKENI. Trimming removed 4 bases from V and 0 bases from J, with 15 bases in between. The CDR3 sequence: CASSLDTTGLNTEAFF. In DNA form, the CDR3 reads TGTGCCAGCTCACTTGATACGACAGGACTGAACACTGAAGCTTTCTTT.

The rearrangement uses TRBV4-3 and TRBJ1-1; TRBD1 aligns across 7 bases. V trimming: 0 bases; J trimming: 3 bases; junction bases outside the gene matches: 7. This CDR3 spans 16 amino acids. Germline CDR1 reads LGHNA; CDR2 reads YSLEER. The CDR3 DNA reads TGCGCCAGCAGCCAAGATCTCGGCAGGGGGGACACTGAAGCTTTCTTT. It translates to CASSQDLGRGDTEAFF.

This chain uses TRBV28 with TRBJ1-1; perhaps TRBD1 as D (5 bases). From germline, CDR1 is MDHEN and CDR2 SYDVKM. Trimming removed 2 bases at V and 3 bases at J, with 10 bases between. The length of the CDR3 is 14 residues. In DNA, the CDR3 is TGTGCCAGCAGTTTAATGGGGGTTGACACTGAAGCTTTCTTT. Encoded protein: CASSLMGVDTEAFF.

This chain connects TRBV5-6 to TRBJ1-1, with D perhaps TRBD1 (6 bases). The CDR3 covers 12 residues. The germline gives CDR1 SGHDT, CDR2 YYEEEE. The CDR3 loop is CARSGAPTEAFF. In nucleotides, the CDR3 is TGTGCTCGGTCAGGGGCGCCCACTGAAGCTTTCTTT. Looking up the rest from reference TRBV5-6 and TRBJ1-1 gives the full variable domain: DAGVTQSPTHLIKTRGQQVTLRCSPKSGHDTVSWYQQALGQGPQFIFQYYEEEERQRGNFPDRFSGHQFPNYSSELNVNALLLGDSALYLCARSGAPTEAFFGQGTRLTVV.

In this sample, this clone turned up a few times. This chain connects TRBV11-2 to TRBJ2-2, with D perhaps being TRBD1 or TRBD2 (7 bases each). Per the germline V gene, CDR1 is SGHAT and CDR2 is FQNNGV. The germline V and J ends were trimmed by 10 bases and 2 bases, with 14 bases remaining between them. This CDR3 spans 14 amino acids. The CDR3 is CATDREGNTGELFF. DNA of the CDR3: TGTGCCACCGACAGGGAGGGAAACACCGGGGAGCTGTTTTTT.

This chain uses TRBV6-5 with TRBJ1-1; D unclear. CDR1 is MNHEY, CDR2 SVGAGI, per germline. Trimming removed 6 bases from V and 2 bases from J, with 10 bases in between. The CDR3 contains 13 residues. The CDR3 protein is CASRAVLNTEAFF. Here the CDR3 DNA reads TGTGCCAGCAGAGCCGTCTTAAACACTGAAGCTTTCTTT.

The chain employs TRBV5-1 and TRBJ1-3; D gene unclear. Germline loops: CDR1 SGHRS, CDR2 YFSETQ. CDR3 length: 15 residues. V was shortened by 0 bases and J by 4 bases, with 11 bases between the two germline ends. The CDR3 reads CASSLVGEKGNTIYF. Written as DNA, the CDR3 is TGCGCCAGCAGCTTGGTGGGAGAAAAAGGAAACACCATATATTTT.